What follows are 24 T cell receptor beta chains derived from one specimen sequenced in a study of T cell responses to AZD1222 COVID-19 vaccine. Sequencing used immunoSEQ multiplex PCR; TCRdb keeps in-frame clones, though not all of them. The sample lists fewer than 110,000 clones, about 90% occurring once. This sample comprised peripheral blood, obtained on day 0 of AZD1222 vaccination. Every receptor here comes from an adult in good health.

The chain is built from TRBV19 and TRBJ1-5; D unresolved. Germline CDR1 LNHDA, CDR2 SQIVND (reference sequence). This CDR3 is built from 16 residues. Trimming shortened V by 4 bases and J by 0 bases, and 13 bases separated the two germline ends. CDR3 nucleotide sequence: TGTGCCAGTAGTAAATTTGGGGTTGGTAGCAATCAGCCCCAGCATTTT. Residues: CASSKFGVGSNQPQHF.

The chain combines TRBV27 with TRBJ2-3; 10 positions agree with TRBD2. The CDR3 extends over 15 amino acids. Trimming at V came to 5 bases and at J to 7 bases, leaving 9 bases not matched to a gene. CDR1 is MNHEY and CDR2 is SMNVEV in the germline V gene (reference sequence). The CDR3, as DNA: TGTGCCAGCAGTAATCTAGCGGGAGTAGAGAATACGCAGTATTTT. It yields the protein CASSNLAGVENTQYF.

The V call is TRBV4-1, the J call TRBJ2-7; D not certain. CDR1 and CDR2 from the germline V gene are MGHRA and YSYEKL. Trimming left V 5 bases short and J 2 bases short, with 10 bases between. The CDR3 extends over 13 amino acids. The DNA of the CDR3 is TGCGCCAGCAGCTCCCCTCCAGCCTACGAGCAGTACTTC. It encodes CASSSPPAYEQYF.

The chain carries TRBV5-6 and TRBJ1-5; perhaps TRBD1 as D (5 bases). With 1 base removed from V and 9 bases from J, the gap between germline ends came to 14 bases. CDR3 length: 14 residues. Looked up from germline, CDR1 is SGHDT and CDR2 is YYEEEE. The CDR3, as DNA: TGTGCCAGCAGCTTGAGGGGAGTCCGGTTGCCCCAGCATTTT. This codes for CASSLRGVRLPQHF.

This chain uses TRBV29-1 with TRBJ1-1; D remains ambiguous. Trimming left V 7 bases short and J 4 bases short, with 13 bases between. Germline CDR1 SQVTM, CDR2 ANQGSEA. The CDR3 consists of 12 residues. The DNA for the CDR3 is TGCAGCGGGTGGTGGGTGGGCACTGAAGCTTTCTTT. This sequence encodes CSGWWVGTEAFF.

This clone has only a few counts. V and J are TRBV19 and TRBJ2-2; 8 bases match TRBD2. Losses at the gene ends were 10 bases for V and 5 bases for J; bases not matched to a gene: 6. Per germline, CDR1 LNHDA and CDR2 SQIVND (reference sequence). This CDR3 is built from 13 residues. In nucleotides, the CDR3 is TGTGCCACCCGGTTAGCGGGGACCGGGGAGCTGTTTTTT. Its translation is CATRLAGTGELFF.

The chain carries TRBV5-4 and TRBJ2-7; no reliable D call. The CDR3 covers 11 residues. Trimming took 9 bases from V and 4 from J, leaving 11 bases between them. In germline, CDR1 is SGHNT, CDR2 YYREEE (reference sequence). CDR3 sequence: CAIFSGYEQYF. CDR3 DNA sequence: TGTGCCATTTTTTCTGGTTACGAGCAGTACTTC. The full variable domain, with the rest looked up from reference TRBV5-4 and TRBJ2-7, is ETGVTQSPTHLIKTRGQQVTLRCSSQSGHNTVSWYQQALGQGPQFIFQYYREEENGRGNFPPRFSGLQFPNYSSELNVNALELDDSALYLCAIFSGYEQYFGPGTRLTVT.

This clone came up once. The CDR3: CASSRQGPGTDTQYF. CDR3 nucleotides: TGTGCCAGTAGTAGACAGGGACCTGGCACAGATACGCAGTATTTT. This chain uses TRBV19 with TRBJ2-3; 7 bases line up with TRBD1. CDR1 LNHDA and CDR2 SQIVND come from the germline V gene (reference sequence). CDR3 length equals 15 residues. After removal of 4 bases from V and 1 base from J, the junction contained 5 bases not matched to a gene.

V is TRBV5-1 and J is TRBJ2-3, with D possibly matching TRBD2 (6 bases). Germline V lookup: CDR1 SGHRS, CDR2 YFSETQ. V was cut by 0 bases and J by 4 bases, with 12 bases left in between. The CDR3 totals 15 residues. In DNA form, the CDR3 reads TGCGCCAGCAGCTTGGCTGCGGGATGGGCAGATACGCAGTATTTT. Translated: CASSLAAGWADTQYF.

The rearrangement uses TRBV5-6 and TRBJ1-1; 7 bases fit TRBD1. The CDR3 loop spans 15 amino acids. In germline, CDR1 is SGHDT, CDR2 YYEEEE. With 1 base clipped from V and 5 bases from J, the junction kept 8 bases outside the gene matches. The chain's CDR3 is CASSLLQGVETEAFF. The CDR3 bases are TGTGCCAGCAGCTTGCTTCAGGGGGTGGAAACTGAAGCTTTCTTT.

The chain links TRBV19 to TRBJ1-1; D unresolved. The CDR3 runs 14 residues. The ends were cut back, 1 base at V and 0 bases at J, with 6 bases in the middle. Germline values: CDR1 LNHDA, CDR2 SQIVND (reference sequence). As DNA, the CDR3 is TGTGCCAGTAGTATAGCGGTTATGAACACTGAAGCTTTCTTT. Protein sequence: CASSIAVMNTEAFF. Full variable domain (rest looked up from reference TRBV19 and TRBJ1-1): DGGITQSPKYLFRKEGQNVTLSCEQNLNHDAMYWYRQDPGQGLRLIYYSQIVNDFQKGDIAEGYSVSREKKESFPLTVTSAQKNPTAFYLCASSIAVMNTEAFFGQGTRLTVV.

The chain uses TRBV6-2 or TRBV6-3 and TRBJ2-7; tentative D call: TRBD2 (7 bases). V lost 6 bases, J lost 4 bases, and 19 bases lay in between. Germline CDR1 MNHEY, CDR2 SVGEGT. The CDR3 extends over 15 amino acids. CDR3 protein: CASSHTGGQSYEQYF. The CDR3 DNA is TGTGCCAGCAGCCACACGGGGGGCCAGAGTTACGAGCAGTACTTC.

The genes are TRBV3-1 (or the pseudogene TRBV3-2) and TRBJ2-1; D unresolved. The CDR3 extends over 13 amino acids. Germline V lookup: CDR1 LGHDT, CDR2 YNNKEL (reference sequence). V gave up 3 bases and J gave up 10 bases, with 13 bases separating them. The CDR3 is CASSQLVVAEQFF. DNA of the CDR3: TGTGCCAGCAGCCAGCTTGTAGTGGCCGAGCAGTTCTTC.

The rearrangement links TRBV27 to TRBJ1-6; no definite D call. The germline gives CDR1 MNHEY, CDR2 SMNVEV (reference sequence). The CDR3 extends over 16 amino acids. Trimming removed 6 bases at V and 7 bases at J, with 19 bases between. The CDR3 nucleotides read TGTGCCAGCAGCCTGCAGTCCCGTATGAGGAATTCACCCCTCCACTTT. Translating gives CASSLQSRMRNSPLHF.

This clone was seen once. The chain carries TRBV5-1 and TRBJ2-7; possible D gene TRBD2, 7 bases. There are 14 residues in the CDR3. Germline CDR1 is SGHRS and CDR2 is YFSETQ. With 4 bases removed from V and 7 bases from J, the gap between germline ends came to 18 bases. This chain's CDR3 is CASSLVGGAREQYF. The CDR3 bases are TGCGCCAGCAGCCTGGTTGGGGGGGCGAGAGAGCAGTACTTC. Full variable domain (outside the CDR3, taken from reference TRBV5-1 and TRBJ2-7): KAGVTQTPRYLIKTRGQQVTLSCSPISGHRSVSWYQQTPGQGLQFLFEYFSETQRNKGNFPGRFSGRQFSNSRSEMNVSTLELGDSALYLCASSLVGGAREQYFGPGTRLTVT.

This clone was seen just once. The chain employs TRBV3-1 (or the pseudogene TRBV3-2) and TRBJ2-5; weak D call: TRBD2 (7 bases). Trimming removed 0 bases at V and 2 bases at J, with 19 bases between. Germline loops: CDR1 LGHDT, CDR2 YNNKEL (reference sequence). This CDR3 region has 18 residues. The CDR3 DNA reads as TGTGCCAGCAGCCAAGAGGGGGGGCCGAGTCCCCTACAAGAGACCCAGTACTTC. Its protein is CASSQEGGPSPLQETQYF.

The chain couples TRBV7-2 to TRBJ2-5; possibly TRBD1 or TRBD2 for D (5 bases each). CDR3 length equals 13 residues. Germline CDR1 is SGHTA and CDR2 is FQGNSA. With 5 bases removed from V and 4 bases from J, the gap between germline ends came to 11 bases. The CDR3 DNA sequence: TGTGCCAGCAGCGTCCTTGGGGGAGAGACCCAGTACTTC. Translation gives CASSVLGGETQYF.

In DNA form, the CDR3 reads TGTGCCAGCAGCGACGTTACGGAGACCCAGTACTTC. Its translation: CASSDVTETQYF. This chain connects TRBV9 to TRBJ2-5; no definite D call. Germline-derived CDR1 and CDR2 are SGDLS and YYNGEE. This CDR3 is built from 12 residues. V gave up 3 bases and J gave up 5 bases, with 8 bases separating them.

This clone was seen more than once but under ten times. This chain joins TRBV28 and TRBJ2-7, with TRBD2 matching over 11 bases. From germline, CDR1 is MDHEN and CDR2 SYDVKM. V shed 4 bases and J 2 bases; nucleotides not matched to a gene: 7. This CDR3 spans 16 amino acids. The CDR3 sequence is CASSSPATSGAYEQYF. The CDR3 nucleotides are TGTGCCAGCAGTTCCCCCGCGACTAGCGGGGCCTACGAGCAGTACTTC.

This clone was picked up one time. In DNA, the CDR3 is TGTGCCAGCAGCTTAAAATTGCGGGGGGCCGATCGCACTGAAGCTTTCTTT. Amino acid sequence: CASSLKLRGADRTEAFF. The chain recombines TRBV7-2 with TRBJ1-1; possible D gene TRBD1, 6 bases. The CDR3 contains 17 residues. Germline CDR1 SGHTA, CDR2 FQGNSA. Trimming removed 2 bases from V and 4 bases from J, with 20 bases in between.

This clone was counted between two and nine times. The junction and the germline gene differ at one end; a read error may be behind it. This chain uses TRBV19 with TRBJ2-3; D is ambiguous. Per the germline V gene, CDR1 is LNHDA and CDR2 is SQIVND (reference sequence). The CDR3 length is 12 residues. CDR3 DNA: TGTGCCAGTAGTCGACGCACCGATACGCAGTATTTT. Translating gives CASSRRTDTQYF.

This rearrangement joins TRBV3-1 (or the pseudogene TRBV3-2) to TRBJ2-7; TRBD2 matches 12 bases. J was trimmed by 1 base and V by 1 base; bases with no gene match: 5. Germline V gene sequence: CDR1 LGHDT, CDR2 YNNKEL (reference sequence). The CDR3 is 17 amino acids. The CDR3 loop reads CASSQVLAGGPSYEQYF. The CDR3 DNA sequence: TGTGCCAGCAGCCAAGTCCTAGCGGGAGGGCCTTCCTACGAGCAGTACTTC.

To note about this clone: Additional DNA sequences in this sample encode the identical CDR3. Written as DNA, the CDR3 is TGTGCCAGTAGTATACAGGGCTCTCAGCCCCAGCATTTT. This codes for CASSIQGSQPQHF. The chain recombines TRBV19 with TRBJ1-5; perhaps TRBD1 as D (5 bases). This CDR3 is built from 13 residues. With 2 bases removed from V and 6 bases from J, the gap between germline ends came to 8 bases. Germline loops: CDR1 LNHDA, CDR2 SQIVND (reference sequence).

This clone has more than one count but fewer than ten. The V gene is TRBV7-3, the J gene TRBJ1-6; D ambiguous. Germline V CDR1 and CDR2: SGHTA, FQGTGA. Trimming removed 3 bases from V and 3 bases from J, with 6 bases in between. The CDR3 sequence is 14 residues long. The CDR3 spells CASSFGVYNSPLHF. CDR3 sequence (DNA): TGTGCCAGCAGCTTCGGAGTCTATAATTCACCCCTCCACTTT.